This T cell receptor (beta chain) was profiled in a study of T cell responses to AZD1222 COVID-19 vaccine. Study-level findings and limits: Distributed over spike, vaccine-associated CD4 TCRs predominated at 160-218 and 743-854. In a largely white British group with more females than males, clonal diversity was possibly underestimated.

Assay: immunoSEQ multiplex PCR; the TCRdb copy retains only in-frame clones and omits some. The sample shows around 180,000 clones, roughly nine tenths of them seen only once. To note about this clone: Its antigen is undetermined.

V was shortened by 5 bases and J by 1 base, with 15 bases between the two germline ends. In germline, CDR1 is SGHVS, CDR2 FNYEAQ. This CDR3 contains 15 residues. This material consisted of peripheral blood, taken on day 0 of AZD1222 vaccination. This rearrangement joins TRBV7-6 to TRBJ2-7, with D possibly TRBD1 on 5 matching bases. The receptor comes from an adult in good health. CDR3 nucleotides: TGTGCCAGCAGCCATGAAAGGGGCGCGTCCTACGAGCAGTACTTC. Translation gives CASSHERGASYEQYF.